These 6 T cell receptor beta chains came from one sample sequenced in a study of PD-1 blockade in classical Hodgkin lymphoma. All the patients suffered relapse after autologous stem cell transplantation, and brentuximab vedotin exposure differed. Only in-frame clones appear in the TCRdb table, and some are missing; sequencing was by immunoSEQ multiplex PCR. The data show 110,000 or so clones, with about nine tenths seen just once and 15% to 20% held by the top ten. Sequencing was performed on peripheral blood mononuclear cells (PBMCs), taken before the second cycle of nivolumab. These receptors all stem from a human donor with classical Hodgkin lymphoma.

This chain joins TRBV25-1 and TRBJ2-3; 8 bases fit TRBD2. J lost 10 bases, V lost 5 bases, and 8 bases had no gene match. The CDR3 runs 13 residues. The germline V gene has CDR1 MGHDK and CDR2 SYGVNS. The DNA for the CDR3 is TGTGCCAGCAGTCCCCTAGCGGGCTCAGCGCAGTATTTT. Protein: CASSPLAGSAQYF.

The chain couples TRBV2 to TRBJ2-7; TRBD1 might be the D (5 bases). The CDR3 consists of 15 residues. V was cut by 0 bases and J by 3 bases, with 12 bases left in between. Germline V gene data show CDR1 as SNHLY and CDR2 as FYNNEI. Here the CDR3 DNA reads TGTGCCAGCAGTGAAGCGGTGGGGCCGTACTACGAGCAGTACTTC. This codes for CASSEAVGPYYEQYF.

The chain uses TRBV19 and TRBJ1-2; the D is unclear. CDR1 and CDR2 (germline): LNHDA, SQIVND (reference sequence). The V gene lost 6 bases and the J gene lost 8 bases, with 13 bases spanning the gap. This CDR3 contains 12 residues. Here the CDR3 reads CASSNSVEGYTF. The CDR3 DNA reads TGTGCCAGTAGCAACTCAGTTGAGGGCTACACCTTC.

The chain employs TRBV27 and TRBJ1-5; 9 nucleotides line up with TRBD1. The CDR3 covers 16 residues. Germline V gives CDR1 MNHEY, CDR2 SMNVEV (reference sequence). V shed 2 bases and J 6 bases; nucleotides not matched to a gene: 8. The CDR3 reads CASSLRGQGRVQPQHF. In DNA, the CDR3 is TGTGCCAGCAGTTTAAGGGGACAGGGACGGGTTCAGCCCCAGCATTTT.

The rearrangement links TRBV28 to TRBJ2-7; unclear D gene. V gave up 7 bases and J gave up 3 bases, with 22 bases separating them. Germline lookup yields CDR1 MDHEN and CDR2 SYDVKM. The CDR3 has 16 amino acids. The CDR3 here is CASTKHSSPQFYEQYF. CDR3 coding DNA: TGTGCCAGCACTAAACATTCGAGTCCCCAATTCTACGAGCAGTACTTC.

The V and J genes are TRBV7-9 and TRBJ1-2, with D perhaps matching TRBD1 (5 bases). Germline-derived CDR1 and CDR2 are SEHNR and FQNEAQ (reference sequence). The germline V and J ends were trimmed by 1 base and 5 bases, with 17 bases remaining between them. The length of the CDR3 is 16 residues. CDR3 region: CASSLGWGRQEYGYTF. CDR3 DNA: TGTGCCAGCAGCTTAGGCTGGGGCAGGCAGGAGTATGGCTACACCTTC.